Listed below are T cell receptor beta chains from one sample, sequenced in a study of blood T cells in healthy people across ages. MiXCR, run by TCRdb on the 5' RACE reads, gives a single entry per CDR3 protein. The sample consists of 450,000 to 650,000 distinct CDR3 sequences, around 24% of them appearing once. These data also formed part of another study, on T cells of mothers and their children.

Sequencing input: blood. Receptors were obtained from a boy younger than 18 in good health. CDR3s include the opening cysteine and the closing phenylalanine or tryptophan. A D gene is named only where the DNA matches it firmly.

CDR3: CASSERTTAGELFF; D: .; V: TRBV2
CDR3: CASSGRTGGDYGYTF; D: TRBD1; V: TRBV13
CDR3: CASSLSHNMNTEAFF; D: .; V: TRBV28
CDR3: CASSLVRTENTGELFF; D: .; V: TRBV5-1
CDR3: CAISDPVMGNTEAFF; D: .; V: TRBV10-3
CDR3: CASSRSGIASLHF; D: .; V: TRBV6-5
CDR3: CSASQGLNTEAFF; D: .; V: TRBV20-1
CDR3: CASSIDDYNEQFF; D: .; V: TRBV19
CDR3: CASSLNPLTSYEQYF; D: .; V: TRBV4-1
CDR3: CSVGEAGYEQYF; D: .; V: TRBV29-1
CDR3: CSAHSSYEQYF; D: .; V: TRBV20-1
CDR3: CASSQDWPAYSNQPQHF; D: .; V: TRBV4-3
CDR3: CASSSTSDTGELFF; D: TRBD2; V: TRBV6-2/TRBV6-3
CDR3: CASSNQEGGELFF; D: .; V: TRBV5-1
CDR3: CASSLLRDGETQYF; D: .; V: TRBV4-3
CDR3: CASSPGQTYQETQYF; D: .; V: TRBV4-1
CDR3: CASGFILAGGFQNTGELFF; D: TRBD2; V: TRBV12-5
CDR3: CATSRSGTSGENTGELFF; D: TRBD2; V: TRBV15
CDR3: CASSLEESGRKGTYEQYF; D: .; V: TRBV7-8
CDR3: CASSVAGGPSSYNEQFF; D: .; V: TRBV9
CDR3: CASSQQGSNQPQHF; D: TRBD1; V: TRBV3-1
CDR3: CASSYSGQSNEKLFF; D: TRBD1; V: TRBV6-5
CDR3: CASSSLGLAGGPDTQYF; D: TRBD2; V: TRBV7-2
CDR3: CASSSSGGLFF; D: TRBD2; V: TRBV12-3/TRBV12-4
CDR3: CASSLEGQGPFSGNTIYF; D: TRBD1; V: TRBV7-2
CDR3: CSDQGLNYGYTF; D: .; V: TRBV29-1
CDR3: CASSPAGVGYEQYF; D: TRBD2; V: TRBV27
CDR3: CASSLTDRPRGAFF; D: .; V: TRBV5-1
CDR3: CAWRDSGGSSYEQYF; D: TRBD2; V: TRBV30
CDR3: CASSVGGLPNTEAFF; D: .; V: TRBV5-1
CDR3: CASSLRAAGGGYTF; D: TRBD1; V: TRBV28
CDR3: CSASGVTARTGGQYF; D: .; V: TRBV20-1
CDR3: CASSHPDTQYF; D: .; V: TRBV6-2/TRBV6-3
CDR3: CASSYSSGTGGRISSYEQYF; D: TRBD1; V: TRBV6-2/TRBV6-3
CDR3: CASTGSVYSPLHF; D: .; V: TRBV13
CDR3: CASSYRGPFRYNEQFF; D: TRBD1; V: TRBV28
CDR3: CASRTLVGTSGGATYEQYF; D: TRBD2; V: TRBV12-3/TRBV12-4
CDR3: CASSQVVDEQYF; D: .; V: TRBV3-1
CDR3: CSAALAGGSSYNEQFF; D: TRBD2; V: TRBV20-1
CDR3: CSATDRGRWQETQYF; D: TRBD1; V: TRBV20-1
CDR3: CASSQVTSGTLTDTQYF; D: TRBD2; V: TRBV4-1
CDR3: CSVAPTERSYEQYF; D: .; V: TRBV29-1
CDR3: CASSLWGEYNEQFF; D: .; V: TRBV27
CDR3: CASSVDSHRGETQYF; D: .; V: TRBV27
CDR3: CASSLRLDSYNEQFF; D: .; V: TRBV5-5
CDR3: CASSLGLSGGSGGYEQYF; D: TRBD2; V: TRBV13
CDR3: CSARDTGAPYNEQFF; D: .; V: TRBV20-1
CDR3: CASSQQAKWTFSGANVLTF; D: .; V: TRBV28
CDR3: CASSAGPSRGNTEAFF; D: .; V: TRBV9
CDR3: CASSYSGGRLTEAFF; D: .; V: TRBV6-5
CDR3: CSARDQGGWGYGYTF; D: .; V: TRBV20-1
CDR3: CASSPSPGDSNIQYF; D: .; V: TRBV3-1
CDR3: CASSTQGRSSYNEQFF; D: .; V: TRBV9
CDR3: CASGLAKDRGRNIQYF; D: TRBD1; V: TRBV12-5
CDR3: CASSFTDRQNTEAFF; D: .; V: TRBV6-5
CDR3: CASSLTVGSGANVLTF; D: .; V: TRBV7-3
CDR3: CASSLGRAGRQDGNTIYF; D: .; V: TRBV12-3/TRBV12-4
CDR3: CASSDSAENTEAFF; D: .; V: TRBV6-4
CDR3: CAGNGGEANTGELFF; D: .; V: TRBV27
CDR3: CASSSQRSYEQYF; D: .; V: TRBV7-6